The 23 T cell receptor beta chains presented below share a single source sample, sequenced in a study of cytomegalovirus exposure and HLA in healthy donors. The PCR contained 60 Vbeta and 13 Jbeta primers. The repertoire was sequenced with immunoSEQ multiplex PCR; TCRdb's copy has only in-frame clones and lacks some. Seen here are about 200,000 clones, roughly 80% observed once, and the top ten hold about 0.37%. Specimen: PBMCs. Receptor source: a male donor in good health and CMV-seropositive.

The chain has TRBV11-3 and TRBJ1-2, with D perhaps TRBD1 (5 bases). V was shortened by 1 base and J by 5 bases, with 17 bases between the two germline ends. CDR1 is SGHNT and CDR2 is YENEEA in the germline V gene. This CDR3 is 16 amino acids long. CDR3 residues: CASSLAVHPGEYGYTF. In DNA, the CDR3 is TGTGCCAGCAGCTTAGCAGTCCATCCGGGGGAATATGGCTACACCTTC.

The CDR3 loop is CASSLGGTAEAFF. The CDR3 region has the DNA TGTGCCAGCAGCTTGGGCGGGACAGCTGAAGCTTTCTTT. The V call is TRBV5-4, the J call TRBJ1-1, with 7 bases fitting TRBD1. Looked up from germline, CDR1 is SGHNT and CDR2 is YYREEE (reference sequence). Trimming cost V 0 bases and J 6 bases; bases outside gene matches: 2. The CDR3 runs to 13 residues.

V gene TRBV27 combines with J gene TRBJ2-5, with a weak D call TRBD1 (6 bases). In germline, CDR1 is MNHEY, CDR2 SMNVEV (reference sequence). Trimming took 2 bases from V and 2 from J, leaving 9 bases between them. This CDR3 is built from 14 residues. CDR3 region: CASSLGTNQETQYF. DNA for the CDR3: TGTGCCAGCAGTTTAGGGACAAATCAAGAGACCCAGTACTTC.

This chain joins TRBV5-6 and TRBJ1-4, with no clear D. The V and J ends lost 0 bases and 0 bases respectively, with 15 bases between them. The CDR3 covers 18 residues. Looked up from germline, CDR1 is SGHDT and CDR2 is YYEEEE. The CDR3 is CASSLERRVPATNEKLFF. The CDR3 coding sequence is TGTGCCAGCAGCTTGGAGCGCAGAGTACCTGCAACTAATGAAAAACTGTTTTTT.

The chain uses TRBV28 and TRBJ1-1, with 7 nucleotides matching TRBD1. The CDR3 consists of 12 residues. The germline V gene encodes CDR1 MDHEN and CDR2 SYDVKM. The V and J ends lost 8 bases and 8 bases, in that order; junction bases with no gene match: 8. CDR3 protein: CASSGGGAEAFF. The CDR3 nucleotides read TGTGCCAGCTCAGGGGGAGGCGCCGAAGCTTTCTTT.

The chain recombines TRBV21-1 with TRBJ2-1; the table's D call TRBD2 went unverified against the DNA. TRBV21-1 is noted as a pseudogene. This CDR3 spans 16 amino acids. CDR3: CASSKGLAVTYNEQFF. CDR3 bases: TGTGCCAGCAGCAAGGGACTAGCGGTGACCTACAATGAGCAGTTCTTC.

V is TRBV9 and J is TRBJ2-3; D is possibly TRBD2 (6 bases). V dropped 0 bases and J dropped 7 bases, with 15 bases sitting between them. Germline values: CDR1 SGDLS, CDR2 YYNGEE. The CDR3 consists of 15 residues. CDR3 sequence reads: CASSVGQGLINTQYF. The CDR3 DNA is TGTGCCAGCAGCGTAGGCCAGGGACTTATCAATACGCAGTATTTT.

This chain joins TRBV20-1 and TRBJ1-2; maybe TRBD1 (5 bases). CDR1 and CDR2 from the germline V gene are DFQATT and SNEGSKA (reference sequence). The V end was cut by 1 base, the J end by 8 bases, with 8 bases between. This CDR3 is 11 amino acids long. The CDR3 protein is CSARAGWGYTF. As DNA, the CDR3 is TGCAGTGCTAGAGCAGGGTGGGGCTACACCTTC.

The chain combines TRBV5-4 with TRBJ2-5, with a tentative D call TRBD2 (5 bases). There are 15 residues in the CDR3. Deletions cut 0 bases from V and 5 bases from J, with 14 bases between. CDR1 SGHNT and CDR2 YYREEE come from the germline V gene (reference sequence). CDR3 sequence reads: CASSLASEGGETQYF. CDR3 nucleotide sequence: TGTGCCAGCAGCTTGGCCTCCGAGGGCGGGGAGACCCAGTACTTC.

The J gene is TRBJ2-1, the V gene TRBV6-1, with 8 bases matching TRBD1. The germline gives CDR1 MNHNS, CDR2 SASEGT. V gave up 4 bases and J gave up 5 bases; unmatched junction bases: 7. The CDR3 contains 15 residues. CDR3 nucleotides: TGTGCCAGCAGTGTTTGGACAGGGATAAACAATGAGCAGTTCTTC. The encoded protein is CASSVWTGINNEQFF.

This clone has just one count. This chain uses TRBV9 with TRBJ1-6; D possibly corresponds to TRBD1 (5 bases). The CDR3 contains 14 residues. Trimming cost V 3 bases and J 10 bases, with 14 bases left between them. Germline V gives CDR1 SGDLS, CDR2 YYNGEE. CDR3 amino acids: CASSEGNPSSPLHF. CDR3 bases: TGTGCCAGCAGCGAGGGGAACCCCAGCTCACCCCTCCACTTT.

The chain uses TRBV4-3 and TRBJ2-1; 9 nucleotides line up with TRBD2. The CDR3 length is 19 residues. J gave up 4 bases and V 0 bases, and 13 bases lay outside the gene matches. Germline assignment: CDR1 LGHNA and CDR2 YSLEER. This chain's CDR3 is CASSQDGVAGALTYNEQFF. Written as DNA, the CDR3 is TGCGCCAGCAGCCAAGATGGGGTAGCGGGGGCCCTTACTTACAATGAGCAGTTCTTC.

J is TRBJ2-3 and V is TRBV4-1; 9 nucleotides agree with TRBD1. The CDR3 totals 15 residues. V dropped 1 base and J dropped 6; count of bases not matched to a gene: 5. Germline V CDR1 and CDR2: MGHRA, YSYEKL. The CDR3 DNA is TGCGCCAGCAGCCAAGCACAGGGGGCAGACGATACGCAGTATTTT. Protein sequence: CASSQAQGADDTQYF.

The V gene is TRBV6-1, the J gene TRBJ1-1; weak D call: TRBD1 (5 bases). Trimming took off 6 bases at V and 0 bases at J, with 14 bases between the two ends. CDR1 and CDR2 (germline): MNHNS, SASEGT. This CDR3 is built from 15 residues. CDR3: CASSSGTFMNTEAFF. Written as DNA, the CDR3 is TGTGCCAGCAGCAGCGGGACGTTCATGAACACTGAAGCTTTCTTT.

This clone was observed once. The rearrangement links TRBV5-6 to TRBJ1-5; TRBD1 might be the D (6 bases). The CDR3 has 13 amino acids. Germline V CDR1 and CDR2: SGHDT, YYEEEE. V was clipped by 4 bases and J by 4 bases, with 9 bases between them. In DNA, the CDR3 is TGTGCCAGCAGCCGGGACACAAATCAGCCCCAGCATTTT. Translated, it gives CASSRDTNQPQHF.

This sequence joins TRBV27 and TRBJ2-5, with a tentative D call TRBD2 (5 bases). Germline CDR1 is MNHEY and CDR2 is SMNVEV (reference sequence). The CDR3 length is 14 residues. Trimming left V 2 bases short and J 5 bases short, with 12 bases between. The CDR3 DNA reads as TGTGCCAGCAGTTTAGAGTCCCCGGGGGAGACCCAGTACTTC. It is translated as CASSLESPGETQYF.

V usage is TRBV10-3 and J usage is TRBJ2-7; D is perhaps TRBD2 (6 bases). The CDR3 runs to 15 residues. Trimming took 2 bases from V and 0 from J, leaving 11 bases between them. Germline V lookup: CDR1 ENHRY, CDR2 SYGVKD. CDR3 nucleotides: TGTGCCATCAGTGAGGCCGGGACTGGCTCCTACGAGCAGTACTTC. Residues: CAISEAGTGSYEQYF.

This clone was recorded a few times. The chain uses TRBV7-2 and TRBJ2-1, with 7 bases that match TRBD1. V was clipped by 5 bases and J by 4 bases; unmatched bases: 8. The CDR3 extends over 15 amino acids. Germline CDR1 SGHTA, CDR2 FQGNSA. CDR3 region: CASSRTGQAYNEQFF. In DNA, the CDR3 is TGTGCCAGCAGCCGAACCGGACAGGCTTACAATGAGCAGTTCTTC.

The CDR3 bases are TGTGCCAGCAGTTTAATCGGTTACGAGCAGTACTTC. This encodes CASSLIGYEQYF. The gene calls are TRBV28 and TRBJ2-7; D gene ambiguous. The CDR3 consists of 12 residues. Germline V CDR1 and CDR2: MDHEN, SYDVKM. The V end lost 2 bases, the J end lost 4 bases, and 6 bases lay between the germline ends.

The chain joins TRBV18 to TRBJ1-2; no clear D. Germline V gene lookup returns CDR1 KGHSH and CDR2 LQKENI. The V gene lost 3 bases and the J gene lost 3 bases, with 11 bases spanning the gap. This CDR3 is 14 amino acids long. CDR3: CASSPSLEDYGYTF. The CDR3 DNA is TGTGCCAGCTCACCCTCCCTAGAGGACTATGGCTACACCTTC.

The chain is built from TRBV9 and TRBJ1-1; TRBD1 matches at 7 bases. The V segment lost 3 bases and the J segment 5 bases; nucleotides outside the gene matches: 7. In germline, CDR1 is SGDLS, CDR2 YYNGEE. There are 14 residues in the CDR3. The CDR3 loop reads CASSETTGLTEAFF. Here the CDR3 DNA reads TGTGCCAGCAGCGAGACGACAGGGTTGACTGAAGCTTTCTTT.

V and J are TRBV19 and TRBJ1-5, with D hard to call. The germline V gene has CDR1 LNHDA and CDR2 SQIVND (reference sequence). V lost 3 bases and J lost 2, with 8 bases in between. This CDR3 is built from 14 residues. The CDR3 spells CASSMRGGNQPQHF. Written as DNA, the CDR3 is TGTGCCAGTAGTATGCGGGGTGGCAATCAGCCCCAGCATTTT.

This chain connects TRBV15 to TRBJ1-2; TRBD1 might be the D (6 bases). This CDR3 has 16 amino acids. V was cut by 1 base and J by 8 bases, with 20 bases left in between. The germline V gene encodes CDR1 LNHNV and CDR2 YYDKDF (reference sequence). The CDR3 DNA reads TGTGCCACCAGCAGAGCCTTTGGGGACAATTACCAAGGCTACACCTTC. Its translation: CATSRAFGDNYQGYTF.